Reported below is one TCR beta chain. The entry originates in a study of blood T cell repertoires in COVID-19. V was cut by 7 bases and J by 6 bases, with 16 bases left in between. The germline V gene has CDR1 MNHEY and CDR2 SVGAGI. This CDR3 has 13 amino acids. Some clones are missing from TCRdb's copy, which holds only in-frame ones; the method was immunoSEQ multiplex PCR. The table has some 320,000 clones, over 85% seen once. The study drew participants aged about 18 to 95 years from some 24 US areas. The sequenced material came from PBMCs or T cells enriched from blood (not recorded which). The chain has TRBV6-5 and TRBJ2-7; maybe TRBD2 (6 bases). The clonotype was recovered from a woman between 45 and 60 years old who had been exposed to COVID-19. CDR3 sequence (DNA): TGTGCCAGCACCACAACGGGGGTTGGCGAGCAGTACTTC. It encodes CASTTTGVGEQYF.